The table lists the clone carrying this T cell receptor (beta chain) with many counts. This sample was included in a study of regulatory T cells in long-lasting Graves disease. Germline V lookup: CDR1 MNHEY, CDR2 SMNVEV (reference sequence). CDR3 length: 15 residues. V lost 4 bases and J 4 bases, leaving 17 bases between the germline ends. Time point given: newly diagnosed GD, antithyroid drugs for less than 3 months. Generation of the TCR library employed RNA extracted from PBMCs. Sequencing libraries for TCR beta were prepared with iRepertoire HTBI primers and Arm-PCR of CDR3 regions. TCRdb re-analysed the multiplex PCR reads in MiXCR, keeping a single row per CDR3 protein. The repertoire holds 530,000 or so distinct CDR3 sequences, roughly 14% seen once, with roughly a tenth in the top ten. This same sample was also part of a study on T cells in Graves' hyperthyroidism and ophthalmopathy.

V and J are TRBV27 and TRBJ2-7; a weak D match, TRBD2 (6 bases). The material was peripheral blood mononuclear cells (PBMCs), obtained at new diagnosis, from a patient treated with antithyroid drugs. This sequence was found in a man between 25 and 39 years old with Graves disease. The chain's CDR3 is CASSSEGHGGYEQYF. As DNA, the CDR3 is TGTGCCAGCAGTTCAGAAGGACACGGGGGTTACGAGCAGTACTTC.